Following are 22 T cell receptor beta chains from one sample sequenced in a study of human T cells and chemical hapten exposure. From the RACE reads, TCRdb called clonotypes with MiXCR, one entry per CDR3 protein. The repertoire holds around 130,000 distinct CDR3 sequences, with 10% to 15% as singletons. As for time point: patch test 2, 6 weeks after DPC sensitization. Documented treatment: therapeutic diphenylcyclopropenone sensitization with weekly scalp DPC. The source material was whole blood, sampled in connection with sensitization to the hapten diphenylcyclopropenone (DPC). The source of these receptors is a woman aged 50 to 60 with alopecia areata. Some clones in this sample may be carry-over from other donors' samples.

This clonotype was recorded many times. The rearrangement joins TRBV7-9 to TRBJ1-3; D is uncertain. CDR1 is SEHNR and CDR2 is FQNEAQ in the germline V gene (reference sequence). CDR3 size: 11 residues. The V end was cut by 4 bases, the J end by 7 bases, with 5 bases between. This CDR3 reads CASSSSNTIYF. In DNA, the CDR3 is TGTGCCAGCAGCTCCTCGAACACCATATATTTT.

The chain has TRBV7-2 and TRBJ2-1; D unresolved. The V end lost 1 base, the J end lost 10 bases, and 8 bases lay between the germline ends. The CDR3 covers 12 residues. Per germline, CDR1 SGHTA and CDR2 FQGNSA. The CDR3 region is CASSLEMGEQFF. As DNA, the CDR3 is TGTGCCAGCAGCTTAGAAATGGGGGAGCAGTTCTTC.

This clonotype was counted between two and nine times. This chain joins TRBV29-1 and TRBJ1-2; D is uncertain. Germline values: CDR1 SQVTM, CDR2 ANQGSEA. Trimming took off 6 bases at V and 6 bases at J, with 8 bases between the two ends. This CDR3 contains 10 residues. The CDR3 reads CSVLGDGYTF. DNA of the CDR3: TGCAGCGTGCTTGGAGATGGCTACACCTTC.

This clonotype showed up just a few times. The V and J genes are TRBV19 and TRBJ2-1; 15 nucleotides align to TRBD2. CDR3 length: 23 residues. V shed 5 bases and J 5 bases; nucleotides not matched to a gene: 25. Germline lookup yields CDR1 LNHDA and CDR2 SQIVND (reference sequence). CDR3 amino acids: CASSDWTGAGTSGRRETHNEQFF. DNA of the CDR3: TGTGCCAGTAGTGATTGGACAGGGGCGGGGACTAGCGGGAGGAGGGAAACACACAATGAGCAGTTCTTC.

The sample holds a few counts of this clonotype. This chain links TRBV30 with TRBJ2-3, with 8 bases matching TRBD2. The CDR3 is made up of 13 amino acids. Germline V gene lookup returns CDR1 GTSNPN and CDR2 SVGIG (reference sequence). The V gene end was trimmed by 6 bases and the J gene end by 10 bases; junction bases not matched to a gene: 12. CDR3 protein: CACPRGGDFAQYF. The CDR3 DNA follows: TGTGCCTGCCCCCGGGGGGGCGATTTCGCGCAGTATTTT.

V and J are TRBV20-1 and TRBJ2-1, with 9 bases that match TRBD1. The CDR3 length is 14 residues. V shed 3 bases, J shed 10 bases, and the junction held 10 bases outside the gene matches. Germline V CDR1 and CDR2: DFQATT, SNEGSKA (reference sequence). The CDR3 here is CSASQGTGRGEQFF. The CDR3 nucleotides read TGCAGTGCTAGTCAAGGGACAGGGAGAGGAGAGCAGTTCTTC.

This clonotype has a count of ten or more. The chain carries TRBV5-1 and TRBJ1-2; 9 bases align to TRBD1. Germline-derived CDR1 and CDR2 are SGHRS and YFSETQ. Losses at the gene ends were 4 bases for V and 3 bases for J; bases not matched to a gene: 7. The CDR3 is made up of 15 amino acids. The CDR3 bases are TGCGCCAGCAGCCCTGGACAGGGGACAGACTATGGCTACACCTTC. It specifies CASSPGQGTDYGYTF.

The chain has TRBV29-1 and TRBJ1-2; D is unresolved. CDR3 length equals 12 residues. Per the germline V gene, CDR1 is SQVTM and CDR2 is ANQGSEA. Trimming removed 7 bases from V and 6 bases from J, with 15 bases in between. The DNA of the CDR3 is TGCAGCGGACTGTCGGTGGGAGATGGCTACACCTTC. Translating gives CSGLSVGDGYTF.

This chain connects TRBV6-2 or TRBV6-3 to TRBJ1-1; D may be TRBD1 (5 bases). Germline CDR1 reads MNHEY; CDR2 reads SVGEGT. This CDR3 has 15 residues. V was cut by 0 bases and J by 0 bases, with 8 bases left in between. For the CDR3, the DNA is TGTGCCAGCAGTTACTCCGGCAGGGTGAACACTGAAGCTTTCTTT. It specifies CASSYSGRVNTEAFF.

This clonotype was seen a handful of times. The V and J genes are TRBV12-5 and TRBJ2-5; no definite D call. This CDR3 has 12 residues. Trimming removed 8 bases from V and 3 bases from J, with 10 bases in between. Germline V gene sequence: CDR1 LGHNT, CDR2 FRNRAP. For the CDR3, the DNA is TGTGCTAGTTCCTACGCGGAAGAGACCCAGTACTTC. This gives the protein CASSYAEETQYF. The entire variable domain, with the rest obtained from reference TRBV12-5 and TRBJ2-5, is as follows: DARVTQTPRHKVTEMGQEVTMRCQPILGHNTVFWYRQTMMQGLELLAYFRNRAPLDDSGMPKDRFSAEMPDATLATLKIQPSEPRDSAVYFCASSYAEETQYFGPGTRLLVL.

This clonotype came up a few times. The J gene is TRBJ2-3, the V gene TRBV10-3, with 12 bases lining up with TRBD2. The junction had 4 bases not matched to a gene; V was cut back by 0 bases and J by 0 bases. Per the germline V gene, CDR1 is ENHRY and CDR2 is SYGVKD. The CDR3 runs 18 residues. The CDR3: CAISESGTSGPSTDTQYF. DNA of the CDR3: TGTGCCATCAGTGAGTCCGGGACTAGCGGGCCTAGCACAGATACGCAGTATTTT.

The V call is TRBV20-1, the J call TRBJ2-7, with 16 bases fitting TRBD2. The CDR3 runs 15 residues. J was trimmed by 7 bases and V by 3 bases; bases with no gene match: 6. Germline V lookup: CDR1 DFQATT, CDR2 SNEGSKA (reference sequence). CDR3 residues: CSASAGLAGGFEQYF. CDR3 DNA sequence: TGCAGTGCTAGTGCGGGACTAGCGGGAGGGTTTGAGCAGTACTTC.

The chain uses TRBV6-1 and TRBJ2-3; D tentatively fits TRBD1 or TRBD2 (5 bases each). The CDR3 runs 14 residues. Germline-derived CDR1 and CDR2 are MNHNS and SASEGT. The germline V and J ends were trimmed by 6 bases and 1 base, with 11 bases remaining between them. The CDR3 spells CASSMTAGTDTQYF. CDR3 in DNA: TGTGCCAGCAGCATGACAGCGGGCACAGATACGCAGTATTTT.

In its sample, this clonotype was seen a few times. This sequence joins TRBV6-2 or TRBV6-3 and TRBJ2-7, with 10 nucleotides matching TRBD2. With 3 bases clipped from V and 5 bases from J, the junction kept 13 bases outside the gene matches. CDR1 MNHEY and CDR2 SVGEGT come from the germline V gene. CDR3 length: 17 residues. The CDR3 loop is CASSYGLAELVVHEQYF. The CDR3 DNA reads as TGTGCCAGCAGTTATGGACTAGCGGAGCTCGTAGTCCACGAGCAGTACTTC.

V gene TRBV28 combines with J gene TRBJ2-1; TRBD1 matches at 11 bases. CDR3 length: 15 amino acids. From germline, CDR1 is MDHEN and CDR2 SYDVKM. V trimming: 3 bases; J trimming: 9 bases; junction bases outside the gene matches: 7. The CDR3 sequence: CASSFVGQGVGEQFF. Written as DNA, the CDR3 is TGTGCCAGCAGTTTCGTGGGACAGGGGGTCGGTGAGCAGTTCTTC.

The V call is TRBV20-1, the J call TRBJ2-2; 10 nucleotides agree with TRBD2. There are 15 residues in the CDR3. Germline V gene data show CDR1 as DFQATT and CDR2 as SNEGSKA (reference sequence). With 3 bases clipped from V and 3 bases from J, the junction kept 4 bases outside the gene matches. The CDR3 DNA reads TGCAGTGCTAGTAGTAGCGGGAGGTACACCGGGGAGCTGTTTTTT. It translates to CSASSSGRYTGELFF.

There are many counts of this clonotype. This chain uses TRBV5-1 with TRBJ2-7; maybe TRBD2 (5 bases). Germline V gene lookup returns CDR1 SGHRS and CDR2 YFSETQ. The CDR3 length is 16 residues. The V and J ends lost 5 bases and 0 bases respectively, with 18 bases between them. The CDR3, as DNA: TGCGCCAGCAGAAATCGGCTAGCATCGCGCTCCTACGAGCAGTACTTC. This sequence encodes CASRNRLASRSYEQYF.

This clonotype was seen only a few times. The V and J genes are TRBV7-9 and TRBJ1-4, with 7 bases matching TRBD1. There are 14 residues in the CDR3. The germline gives CDR1 SEHNR, CDR2 FQNEAQ (reference sequence). V lost 4 bases, J lost 11 bases, and 10 bases stayed unmatched. The CDR3, as DNA: TGTGCCAGCAGCTCAGACAGGGCGGTTGGCAAACTGTTTTTT. Its protein is CASSSDRAVGKLFF.

This clonotype was recorded at least ten times. The chain uses TRBV9 and TRBJ2-3; 9 nucleotides match TRBD2. J gave up 2 bases and V 2 bases, and 12 bases lay outside the gene matches. The germline gives CDR1 SGDLS, CDR2 YYNGEE. The CDR3 contains 18 residues. This CDR3 is CASSVAWASGTVTDTQYF. DNA of the CDR3: TGTGCCAGCAGCGTCGCCTGGGCTAGCGGGACCGTCACAGATACGCAGTATTTT.

This clonotype turned up a few times. V usage is TRBV21-1 and J usage is TRBJ2-3; the table's D call, TRBD1, has no DNA check behind it. TRBV21-1 represents a pseudogene. This CDR3 has 12 amino acids. The CDR3 reads CASSPDTSTQYF. DNA of the CDR3: TGTGCCAGCAGCCCGGACACCTCAACGCAGTATTTT.

The chain joins TRBV6-1 to TRBJ2-1; D ambiguous. V shed 2 bases and J shed 3 bases, with 17 bases lying between them. CDR3 length equals 17 residues. Per germline, CDR1 MNHNS and CDR2 SASEGT. The CDR3 protein is CASSEQFGRALYNEQFF. The CDR3, as DNA: TGTGCCAGCAGTGAACAGTTCGGCAGAGCCCTCTACAATGAGCAGTTCTTC.

This clonotype was picked up a small number of times. This chain joins TRBV7-3 and TRBJ2-7; the D gene could be TRBD1 or TRBD2 (6 bases each). The V and J ends lost 5 bases and 7 bases respectively, with 18 bases between them. Germline V gene sequence: CDR1 SGHTA, CDR2 FQGTGA. CDR3 length equals 14 residues. CDR3 DNA sequence: TGTGCCAGCAGCAAGGACCCGGGGGCGCGGGAGCAGTACTTC. As protein: CASSKDPGAREQYF. Using reference TRBV7-3 and TRBJ2-7 for the parts outside the CDR3, the full variable domain is GAGVSQTPSNKVTEKGKYVELRCDPISGHTALYWYRQSLGQGPEFLIYFQGTGAADDSGLPNDRFFAVRPEGSVSTLKIQRTERGDSAVYLCASSKDPGAREQYFGPGTRLTVT.